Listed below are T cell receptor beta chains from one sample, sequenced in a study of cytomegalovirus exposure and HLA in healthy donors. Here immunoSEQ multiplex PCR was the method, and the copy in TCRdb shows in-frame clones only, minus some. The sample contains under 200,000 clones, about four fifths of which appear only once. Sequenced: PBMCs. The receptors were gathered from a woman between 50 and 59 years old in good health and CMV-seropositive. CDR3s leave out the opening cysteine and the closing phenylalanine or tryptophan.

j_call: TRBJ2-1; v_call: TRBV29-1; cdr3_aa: SVPGTGPYNEQF
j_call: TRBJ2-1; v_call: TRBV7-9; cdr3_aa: SSSLGGGRATNEQF
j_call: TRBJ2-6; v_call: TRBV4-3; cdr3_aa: ASSLSSGNGANVLT
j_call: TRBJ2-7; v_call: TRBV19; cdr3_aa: ASSRTASYEQY
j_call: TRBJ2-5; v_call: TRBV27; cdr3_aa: ASSRTGGQETQY
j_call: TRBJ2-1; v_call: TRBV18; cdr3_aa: ASSPRLAGNSGNEQF
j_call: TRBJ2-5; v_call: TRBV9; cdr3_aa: ASSVGPSGGETQY
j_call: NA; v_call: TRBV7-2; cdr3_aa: ASTLLYEQY
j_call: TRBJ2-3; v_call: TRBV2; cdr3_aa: ASSDAGSTDTQY
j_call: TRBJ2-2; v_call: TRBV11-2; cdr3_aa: ASSYLRGRNTGELF
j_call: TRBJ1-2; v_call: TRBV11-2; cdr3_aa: ASSLRRQDGYT
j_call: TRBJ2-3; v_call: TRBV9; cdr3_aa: ASSEGLAGGPIDTQY
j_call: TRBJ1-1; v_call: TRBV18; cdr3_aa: ASSEGLNTEAF
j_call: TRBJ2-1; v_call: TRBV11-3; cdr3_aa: ASSVRFTSSYNEQF
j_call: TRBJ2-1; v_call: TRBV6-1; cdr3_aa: ASRRHGGENEQF
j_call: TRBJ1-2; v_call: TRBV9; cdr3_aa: ASSVVEGDYGYT
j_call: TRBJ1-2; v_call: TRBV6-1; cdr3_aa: ASRDRVGH
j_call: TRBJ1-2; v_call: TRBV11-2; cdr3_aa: ASSLEIWGGLSYGYT
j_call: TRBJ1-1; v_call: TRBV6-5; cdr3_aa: ASSADRVDEAF
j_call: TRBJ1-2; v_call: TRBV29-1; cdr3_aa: SAGDEGYGYT
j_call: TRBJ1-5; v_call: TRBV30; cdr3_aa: AWSVIGTGGNQPQH
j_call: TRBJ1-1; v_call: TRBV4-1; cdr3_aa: ASSYGLRTGVHGTEAF
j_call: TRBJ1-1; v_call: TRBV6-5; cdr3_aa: ASRLWGELAF
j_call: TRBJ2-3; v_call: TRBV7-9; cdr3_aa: SSSRRLRELNTDTQY
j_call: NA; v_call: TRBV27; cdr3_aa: ASSPSGLAASYEQY
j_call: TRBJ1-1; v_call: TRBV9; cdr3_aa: ASSGGTGASEAF
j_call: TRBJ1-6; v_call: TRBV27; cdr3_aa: ATADRGLHSPLH
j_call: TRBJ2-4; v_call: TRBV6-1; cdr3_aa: ASSGEGFIQY
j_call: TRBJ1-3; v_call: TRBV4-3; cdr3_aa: ASSQEGRDSGNTIY
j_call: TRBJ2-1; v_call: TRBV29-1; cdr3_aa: SVPDSLTSGGWGYIGEQF
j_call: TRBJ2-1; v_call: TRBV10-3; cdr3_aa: AISEFSAGVVDNEQF
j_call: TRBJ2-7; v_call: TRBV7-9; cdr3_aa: ASSLAGTGGREQY
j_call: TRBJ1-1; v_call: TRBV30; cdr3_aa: AWSREATEAF
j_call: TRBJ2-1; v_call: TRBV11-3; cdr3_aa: AGSTHSNSYNEQF
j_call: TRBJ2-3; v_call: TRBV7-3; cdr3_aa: ASSTLGGSTDTQY
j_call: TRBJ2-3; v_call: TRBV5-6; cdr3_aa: ASSLGGPPDTQY
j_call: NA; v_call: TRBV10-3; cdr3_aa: AISGEAQSSYEQY
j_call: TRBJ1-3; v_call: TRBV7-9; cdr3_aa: ASSPRYSSSSGNTIY
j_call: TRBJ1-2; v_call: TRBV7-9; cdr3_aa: ASSLRRVYGYT
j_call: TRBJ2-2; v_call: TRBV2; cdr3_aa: ASSEARGTGELF
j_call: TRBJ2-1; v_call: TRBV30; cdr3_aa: AWSVLSEQF
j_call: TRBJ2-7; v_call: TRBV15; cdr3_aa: ATSKAGTATYEQY
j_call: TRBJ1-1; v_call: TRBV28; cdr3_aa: ASRIGPSAGAEAF
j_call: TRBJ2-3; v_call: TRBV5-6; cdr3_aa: ASSFLSQGQGGDTQY
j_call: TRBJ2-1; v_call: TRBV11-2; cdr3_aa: ASSLSFRNNEQF
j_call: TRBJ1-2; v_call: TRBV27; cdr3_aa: ASIPIGGQGAVSGYT
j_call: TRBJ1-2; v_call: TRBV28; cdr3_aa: ASSFGGGGYT
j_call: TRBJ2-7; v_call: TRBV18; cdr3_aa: ASSPQGQGSSYEQY
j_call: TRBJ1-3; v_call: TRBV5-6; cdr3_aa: ASSLQDSGNTIY
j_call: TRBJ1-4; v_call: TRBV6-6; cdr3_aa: ASRTGGTNEKLF
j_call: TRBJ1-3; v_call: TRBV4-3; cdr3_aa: ASSQGPYLGNTIY
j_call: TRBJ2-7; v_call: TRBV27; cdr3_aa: ASSLPNRDSYEQY
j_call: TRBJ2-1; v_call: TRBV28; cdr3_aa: ASSRVSYNEQF
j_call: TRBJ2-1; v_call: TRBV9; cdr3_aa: ASSRWGGSNEQF
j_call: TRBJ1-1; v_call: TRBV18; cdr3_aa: ASSPAVSGSGTEAF
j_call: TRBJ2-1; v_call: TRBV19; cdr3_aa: ASSIHTGKRNEQF
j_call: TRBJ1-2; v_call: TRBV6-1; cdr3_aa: ASSERQGNGYT
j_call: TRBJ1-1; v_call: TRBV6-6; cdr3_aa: ASSLRGADTEAF
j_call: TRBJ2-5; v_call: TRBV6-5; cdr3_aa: ASSRGLQETQY
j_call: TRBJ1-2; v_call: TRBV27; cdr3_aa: ASSPILRGKDYGYT